This is a list of T cell receptor beta chains from one sample in a study of blood T cell repertoires in COVID-19. Profiled with immunoSEQ multiplex PCR; TCRdb holds only in-frame clones, not every one. The table has tens of thousands of clones, more than 85% seen once. Source material: peripheral blood. The receptors derive from a man aged 45-65 years in a cohort sampled during active COVID-19. Both conserved end residues are part of each CDR3. Each record gives: J gene, D gene, clone size, V gene, CDR3 DNA, CDR3 protein. The D gene is left open where the match is weak. Clone size is shown for a subset of rows, as once, few, many or a class of expanded clone.

j_gene: TRBJ1-4; d_gene: NA; abundance: NA; v_gene: TRBV7-2; CDR3nt: TGTGCCAGCAGCCTTCGGGGGTCCTCCGGGGAAAAACTGTTTTTT; CDR3aa: CASSLRGSSGEKLFF
j_gene: TRBJ2-7; d_gene: NA; abundance: few; v_gene: TRBV7-2; CDR3nt: TGTGCCAGCAGCTTCCCCCGTTACGAGCAGTACTTC; CDR3aa: CASSFPRYEQYF
j_gene: TRBJ1-5; d_gene: NA; abundance: NA; v_gene: TRBV9; CDR3nt: TGTGCCAGCAGCGTAGAGGGGGGCAATCAGCCCCAGCATTTT; CDR3aa: CASSVEGGNQPQHF
j_gene: TRBJ1-6; d_gene: NA; abundance: few; v_gene: TRBV7-3; CDR3nt: TGTGCCAGCAGTCAGGGGAGCTCCTATAATTCACCCCTCCACTTT; CDR3aa: CASSQGSSYNSPLHF
j_gene: TRBJ1-5; d_gene: NA; abundance: NA; v_gene: TRBV4-2; CDR3nt: TGTGCCAGCAGCCAAGGTGACTTCAATCAGCCCCAGCATTTT; CDR3aa: CASSQGDFNQPQHF
j_gene: TRBJ1-6; d_gene: NA; abundance: once; v_gene: TRBV7-8; CDR3nt: TGTGCCAGCAGCGCGGGGACGGCACACTATAATTCACCCCTCCACTTT; CDR3aa: CASSAGTAHYNSPLHF
j_gene: TRBJ2-5; d_gene: NA; abundance: NA; v_gene: TRBV7-6; CDR3nt: TGTGCCAGCAGCTCGCAGGTTTGGGAGACCCAGTACTTC; CDR3aa: CASSSQVWETQYF
j_gene: TRBJ1-1; d_gene: NA; abundance: NA; v_gene: TRBV6-5; CDR3nt: TGTGCCAGCAGTTACTCGGGAGGGCCTGAAGCTTTCTTT; CDR3aa: CASSYSGGPEAFF
j_gene: TRBJ2-2; d_gene: TRBD2; abundance: NA; v_gene: TRBV27; CDR3nt: TGTGCCAGCAGTAGAAGCCGGGTCCGGGAGGACACCGGGGAGCTGTTTTTT; CDR3aa: CASSRSRVREDTGELFF
j_gene: TRBJ1-5; d_gene: NA; abundance: few; v_gene: TRBV6-4; CDR3nt: TGTGCCAGCAGTCCCGAGGGTGGCAATCAGCCCCAGCATTTT; CDR3aa: CASSPEGGNQPQHF
j_gene: TRBJ2-5; d_gene: TRBD1; abundance: NA; v_gene: TRBV9; CDR3nt: TGTGCCAGCAGCGTAGAGGGGGCTAGTGCGGAGACCCAGTACTTC; CDR3aa: CASSVEGASAETQYF
j_gene: TRBJ2-2; d_gene: TRBD2; abundance: NA; v_gene: TRBV7-3; CDR3nt: TGTGCCAGCAGCTTACTGAGCGGGAGGGCCGGGGAGCTGTTTTTT; CDR3aa: CASSLLSGRAGELFF
j_gene: TRBJ2-3; d_gene: NA; abundance: NA; v_gene: TRBV27; CDR3nt: TGTGCCAGCAGTGGTAAATCGGGGGTGTCGGATACGCAGTATTTT; CDR3aa: CASSGKSGVSDTQYF
j_gene: TRBJ2-1; d_gene: NA; abundance: NA; v_gene: TRBV7-8; CDR3nt: TGTGCCAGCAGCTTAGGAACCAGCAATGAGCAGTTCTTC; CDR3aa: CASSLGTSNEQFF
j_gene: TRBJ1-2; d_gene: NA; abundance: NA; v_gene: TRBV24-1; CDR3nt: TGTGCCACCAGTGATTTGAAGAGGGACTATGGCTACACCTTC; CDR3aa: CATSDLKRDYGYTF
j_gene: TRBJ2-7; d_gene: NA; abundance: NA; v_gene: TRBV5-1; CDR3nt: TGCGCCAGCAGCTTGACACAAAGCTCCTACGAGCAGTACTTC; CDR3aa: CASSLTQSSYEQYF
j_gene: TRBJ2-1; d_gene: TRBD1; abundance: NA; v_gene: TRBV24-1; CDR3nt: TGTGCCACCAGTGGGGACAGGGACTACAATGAGCAGTTCTTC; CDR3aa: CATSGDRDYNEQFF
j_gene: TRBJ1-2; d_gene: NA; abundance: NA; v_gene: TRBV10-3; CDR3nt: TGTGCCATCAGTGAGTCAGTGGAGGGCACCCTCCAAGGCTACACCTTC; CDR3aa: CAISESVEGTLQGYTF
j_gene: TRBJ2-3; d_gene: TRBD2; abundance: NA; v_gene: TRBV7-2; CDR3nt: TGTGCCAGCAGCCGACTAGCGGGGGATACGCAGTATTTT; CDR3aa: CASSRLAGDTQYF
j_gene: TRBJ1-1; d_gene: NA; abundance: few; v_gene: TRBV9; CDR3nt: TGTGCCAGCAGCGGGCAGGGGTCGGGCACTGAAGCTTTCTTT; CDR3aa: CASSGQGSGTEAFF
j_gene: TRBJ1-2; d_gene: NA; abundance: NA; v_gene: TRBV5-4; CDR3nt: TGTGCCAGCAGCCTCACAGGATCCAAGGGCTACACCTTC; CDR3aa: CASSLTGSKGYTF
j_gene: TRBJ1-3; d_gene: NA; abundance: NA; v_gene: TRBV27; CDR3nt: TGTGCCAGCAGTTTAGGTCAGGGCCCTGGAAACACCATATATTTT; CDR3aa: CASSLGQGPGNTIYF
j_gene: TRBJ2-1; d_gene: NA; abundance: NA; v_gene: TRBV5-5; CDR3nt: TGTGCCAGCAGCTTGAGGGGGGGCCCCTACAATGAGCAGTTCTTC; CDR3aa: CASSLRGGPYNEQFF
j_gene: TRBJ2-2; d_gene: NA; abundance: NA; v_gene: TRBV24-1; CDR3nt: TGTGCCACCAGTGATCCCGAGGGAATCAACACCGGGGAGCTGTTTTTT; CDR3aa: CATSDPEGINTGELFF
j_gene: TRBJ1-5; d_gene: TRBD1; abundance: NA; v_gene: TRBV28; CDR3nt: TGTGCCAGCAGGACTGGGACAGGGGGCGTTCGCAATCAGCCCCAGCATTTT; CDR3aa: CASRTGTGGVRNQPQHF
j_gene: TRBJ1-3; d_gene: TRBD1; abundance: NA; v_gene: TRBV7-2; CDR3nt: TGTGCCAGCAGCTTCCGGGACAGTTCCGGAAACACCATATATTTT; CDR3aa: CASSFRDSSGNTIYF
j_gene: TRBJ2-3; d_gene: TRBD2; abundance: NA; v_gene: TRBV27; CDR3nt: TGTGCCAGCAGCCTCGGGGAGCGGGAGGTCATATCCACAGATACGCAGTATTTT; CDR3aa: CASSLGEREVISTDTQYF
j_gene: TRBJ2-5; d_gene: NA; abundance: NA; v_gene: TRBV7-3; CDR3nt: TGTGCCAGCAGCTTTCAGGGTGTAGGGGAGACCCAGTACTTC; CDR3aa: CASSFQGVGETQYF
j_gene: TRBJ1-3; d_gene: TRBD1; abundance: NA; v_gene: TRBV18; CDR3nt: TGTGCCAGCTCACAAGGACAGGCAGGATCTGGAAACACCATATATTTT; CDR3aa: CASSQGQAGSGNTIYF
j_gene: TRBJ2-3; d_gene: NA; abundance: once; v_gene: TRBV25-1; CDR3nt: TGTGCCAGCAGTGAACTCGGTAGCCCGGGTGGAGATACGCAGTATTTT; CDR3aa: CASSELGSPGGDTQYF
j_gene: TRBJ1-2; d_gene: TRBD1; abundance: NA; v_gene: TRBV2; CDR3nt: TGTGCCAGCAGTGCGGACAGGGGCTATGGCTACACCTTC; CDR3aa: CASSADRGYGYTF
j_gene: TRBJ1-2; d_gene: TRBD1; abundance: few; v_gene: TRBV7-8; CDR3nt: TGTGCCAGCAGCCCGTCCCCGACAGGGGATTATGGCTACACCTTC; CDR3aa: CASSPSPTGDYGYTF
j_gene: TRBJ1-6; d_gene: NA; abundance: NA; v_gene: TRBV5-4; CDR3nt: TGTGCCAGCAGCTTGCCGAATTCACCCCTCCACTTT; CDR3aa: CASSLPNSPLHF
j_gene: TRBJ2-3; d_gene: TRBD1; abundance: NA; v_gene: TRBV25-1; CDR3nt: TGTGCCAGCACCTCACAGGGGGCGCCTTCAGATACGCAGTATTTT; CDR3aa: CASTSQGAPSDTQYF
j_gene: TRBJ1-4; d_gene: NA; abundance: NA; v_gene: TRBV7-2; CDR3nt: TGTGCCAGCAGCGAAGACAGTAGTTATGAAAAACTGTTTTTT; CDR3aa: CASSEDSSYEKLFF
j_gene: TRBJ2-7; d_gene: NA; abundance: NA; v_gene: TRBV3-1/TRBV3-2; CDR3nt: TGTGCCAGCAGCCAAGAAGGAGTACCCAAACGCGAGCAGTACTTC; CDR3aa: CASSQEGVPKREQYF
j_gene: TRBJ1-6; d_gene: NA; abundance: NA; v_gene: TRBV27; CDR3nt: TGTGCCAGCAGATTGAGACAGACCGATAATTCACCCCTCCACTTT; CDR3aa: CASRLRQTDNSPLHF
j_gene: TRBJ2-1; d_gene: NA; abundance: NA; v_gene: TRBV7-9; CDR3nt: TGTGCCAGCAGCCCTCGGGACACCTACAATGAGCAGTTCTTC; CDR3aa: CASSPRDTYNEQFF
j_gene: TRBJ1-1; d_gene: NA; abundance: few; v_gene: TRBV11-1; CDR3nt: TGTGCCAGCAGCACCCATAGAAACACTGAAGCTTTCTTT; CDR3aa: CASSTHRNTEAFF
j_gene: TRBJ1-1; d_gene: TRBD1; abundance: NA; v_gene: TRBV3-1/TRBV3-2; CDR3nt: TGTGCCAGCAGCCAAGAATGGGACAGCTTGAACACTGAAGCTTTCTTT; CDR3aa: CASSQEWDSLNTEAFF
j_gene: TRBJ1-1; d_gene: NA; abundance: NA; v_gene: TRBV18; CDR3nt: TGTGCCAGCTCCCCTCAGGGAGGGGCTGAAGCTTTCTTT; CDR3aa: CASSPQGGAEAFF
j_gene: TRBJ2-1; d_gene: TRBD1; abundance: NA; v_gene: TRBV14; CDR3nt: TGTGCCAGCAGCCAGGGGACAGGGGGTAAGCAGTTCTTC; CDR3aa: CASSQGTGGKQFF
j_gene: TRBJ1-5; d_gene: NA; abundance: NA; v_gene: TRBV18; CDR3nt: TGTGCCAGCTCACCAGAGTGGGGGGGAAATCAGCCCCAGCATTTT; CDR3aa: CASSPEWGGNQPQHF
j_gene: TRBJ2-4; d_gene: NA; abundance: NA; v_gene: TRBV5-1; CDR3nt: TGCGCCAGCAGCCCCGGACAGGGAGGGATCAAAAACATTCAGTACTTC; CDR3aa: CASSPGQGGIKNIQYF
j_gene: TRBJ2-2; d_gene: NA; abundance: once; v_gene: TRBV6-2/TRBV6-3; CDR3nt: TGTGCCAGCAGTTGGGTAATCCCTTATGGAGCCGGGGAGCTGTTTTTT; CDR3aa: CASSWVIPYGAGELFF
j_gene: TRBJ2-5; d_gene: NA; abundance: NA; v_gene: TRBV3-1/TRBV3-2; CDR3nt: TGTGCCAGCAGCCATGACTTCGGGTCCCAGGGCAAGACCCAGTACTTC; CDR3aa: CASSHDFGSQGKTQYF
j_gene: TRBJ2-2; d_gene: TRBD1; abundance: NA; v_gene: TRBV10-3; CDR3nt: TGTGCCATCAGTGGCGGGACAGGGGACACCGGGGAGCTGTTTTTT; CDR3aa: CAISGGTGDTGELFF
j_gene: TRBJ2-1; d_gene: NA; abundance: NA; v_gene: TRBV29-1; CDR3nt: TGCAGCGTTGTCCGAGGGGACTTTGTTTCGGAGCAGTTCTTC; CDR3aa: CSVVRGDFVSEQFF
j_gene: TRBJ2-5; d_gene: NA; abundance: NA; v_gene: TRBV11-3; CDR3nt: TGTGCCAGCAGACCTAAGGACAGCCACCAAGAGACCCAGTACTTC; CDR3aa: CASRPKDSHQETQYF
j_gene: TRBJ2-5; d_gene: TRBD2; abundance: few; v_gene: TRBV7-9; CDR3nt: TGTGCCAGCAGCCCCCTGAGAGGGAGCGGGAGTGGCCAAGAGACCCAGTACTTC; CDR3aa: CASSPLRGSGSGQETQYF
j_gene: TRBJ2-1; d_gene: NA; abundance: NA; v_gene: TRBV6-5; CDR3nt: TGTGCCAGCAGCACGGACAGATCGACGGAGCAGTTCTTC; CDR3aa: CASSTDRSTEQFF
j_gene: TRBJ2-5; d_gene: NA; abundance: NA; v_gene: TRBV5-5; CDR3nt: TGTGCCAGCACCCTTCCCACATCTAGTCCCCAAGAGACCCAGTACTTC; CDR3aa: CASTLPTSSPQETQYF